The following is a TCR beta chain sequence with its context. This clonotype turned up a few times. Its cognate antigen has yet to be identified. The junction departs from germline at one end; a sequencing error may be responsible. The data originate from a study of T cell repertoires in cytomegalovirus infection (dated by TCRdb to between 2017 and 2020). A note on the overall study: Donor HLA type was relevant to the analysis, as public TCR beta signatures indicated carriage of CMV infection together with the matching HLA type. Overall results and qualifications from the work: In both this cohort and an independent roughly 400-donor cohort, the cumulative frequency of public TCR beta family members distinguished carriers of CMV infection plus the relevant HLA type. The ex vivo response was dominated by HLA-C-restricted CMV-specific TCR beta clonotypes, which also provided the single most frequent clonotype in two of eight donors.

For sequencing, an Illumina HiSeq 1500 was employed. In-frame beta chains were kept once TCRdb had trimmed the public reads at Q25 with fastp and called clones with MiXCR. Rows are combined by CDR3 protein, so each entry shows the most common genes and DNA. For this sample there are roughly 310,000 distinct CDR3 sequences; 15% to 20% appear just once. The biggest ten clones account for about 12% of the sample. The CDR3 holds 16 amino acids from the cysteine to the phenylalanine. Just CDR3 DNA is preserved here, 48 bases in frame from base 1. CDR1 and CDR2, looked up from the germline V gene (reference sequence), are SSHAT and FNYEAQ.

This chain joins TRBV7-7 to TRBJ1-3; a tentative D match to TRBD1 spans 5 bases. Input material: PBMCs. This TCR came from a human donor in good health (CMV status not recorded). Some clones in this sample may be carry-over from other donors' samples. The CDR3 corresponds to CASKPGAPGTGNTIYF. The nucleotide sequence reads as follows: TGTGCTAGCAAACCCGGGGCGCCGGGAACTGGAAACACCATATATTTT.